One and the same sample provided the 25 T cell receptor beta chains below, sequenced in a study of T-cell reconstitution after alpha-beta-depleted transplantation in children. As it was prepared, the TCRbeta library received unique molecular identifiers. TCRdb redid the calling of the PCR reads with MiXCR, one entry per CDR3 protein. The data show 400,000 to 550,000 distinct CDR3 sequences, approximately 10% seen once. The sample here was PBMCs, taken before TCRalphabeta/CD19-depleted stem cell transplant. The receptors were sampled from a child aged 2 to 9 with inherited bone marrow failure, due to receive a stem cell transplant.

This clonotype was counted many times. CDR3: CASSSRTSGSNEQFF. The DNA for the CDR3 is TGTGCCAGCAGCTCCCGGACTAGCGGGAGCAATGAGCAGTTCTTC. This rearrangement joins TRBV7-9 to TRBJ2-1; 13 nucleotides line up with TRBD2. From germline, CDR1 is SEHNR and CDR2 FQNEAQ (reference sequence). This CDR3 has 15 amino acids. Trimming cost V 4 bases and J 6 bases; bases outside gene matches: 3. The whole variable domain, remainder taken from reference TRBV7-9 and TRBJ2-1, is DTGVSQNPRHKITKRGQNVTFRCDPISEHNRLYWYRQTLGQGPEFLTYFQNEAQLEKSRLLSDRFSAERPKGSFSTLEIQRTEQGDSAMYLCASSSRTSGSNEQFFGPGTRLTVL.

With regard to this clonotype: This may arise from a read error, as a much more abundant clone is one base away. As DNA, the CDR3 is TGTGCCAGCAGCCAGCCGGGACTAGCGGGAGGGCACGCCTACAATGAGCAGTTCTTC. Translating it yields CASSQPGLAGGHAYNEQFF. The chain is built from TRBV4-2 and TRBJ2-1; 16 bases fit TRBD2. CDR1 and CDR2 from the germline V gene are LGHNA and YNFKEQ. V lost 3 bases to trimming and J lost 2 bases; unmatched junction nucleotides: 7. The CDR3 contains 19 residues.

This clonotype was seen ten or more times. V is TRBV10-3 and J is TRBJ2-7; 11 bases agree with TRBD2. Germline assignment: CDR1 ENHRY and CDR2 SYGVKD. The CDR3 extends over 15 amino acids. V was pared by 10 bases and J by 1 base, with 9 bases of the junction left unmatched. This CDR3 is CATVPGLAASYEQYF. CDR3 sequence (DNA): TGTGCCACAGTCCCGGGACTAGCGGCATCCTACGAGCAGTACTTC.

The chain carries TRBV4-3 and TRBJ1-4; tentatively, D is TRBD1 (6 bases). V lost 0 bases to trimming and J lost 0 bases, with 8 bases between them. The CDR3 length is 16 residues. Germline values: CDR1 LGHNA, CDR2 YSLEER. DNA for the CDR3: TGCGCCAGCAGCCAAGAGCGGACAGCAACTAATGAAAAACTGTTTTTT. Protein product: CASSQERTATNEKLFF.

There are many counts of this clonotype. The CDR3 sequence is CASSSPHRDHEQYF. The CDR3 DNA reads as TGTGCCAGCAGTTCACCACACAGGGACCACGAGCAGTACTTC. The rearrangement joins TRBV28 to TRBJ2-7, with a possible D match to TRBD1 (6 bases). CDR1 and CDR2 (germline): MDHEN, SYDVKM. CDR3 size: 14 residues. Trimming pared 4 bases from V and 5 bases from J, leaving 15 bases between.

This clonotype was observed at least ten times. This chain links TRBV20-1 with TRBJ2-1; the match to TRBD1 covers 9 bases. Per germline, CDR1 DFQATT and CDR2 SNEGSKA (reference sequence). V shed 7 bases and J 4 bases; nucleotides not matched to a gene: 11. The CDR3 is made up of 15 amino acids. CDR3 sequence (DNA): TGCAGTGGAGGTTCGGGGACAGGGACTTACAATGAGCAGTTCTTC. This encodes CSGGSGTGTYNEQFF.

J is TRBJ2-3 and V is TRBV13, with TRBD2 matching over 13 bases. V was pared by 3 bases and J by 1 base, with 7 bases of the junction left unmatched. This CDR3 has 18 residues. Germline assignment: CDR1 PRHDT and CDR2 FYEKMQ (reference sequence). Here the CDR3 DNA reads TGTGCCAGCAGCTTTGCACTAGCGGGAGGGCCGGGCACAGATACGCAGTATTTT. It is translated as CASSFALAGGPGTDTQYF.

This clonotype was recorded at least ten times. The chain joins TRBV12-3 or TRBV12-4 to TRBJ2-1; 12 bases agree with TRBD2. V was pared by 1 base and J by 8 bases, with 6 bases of the junction left unmatched. The length of the CDR3 is 16 residues. CDR3 region: CASSLGLAGGVDEQFF. As DNA, the CDR3 is TGTGCCAGCAGTTTAGGCCTAGCGGGAGGGGTCGATGAGCAGTTCTTC.

This clonotype was seen repeatedly, ten times or more. The chain recombines TRBV12-3 or TRBV12-4 with TRBJ1-1; D perhaps matches TRBD1 (5 bases). The V and J ends lost 5 bases and 0 bases respectively, with 19 bases between them. CDR3 length equals 17 residues. The CDR3 DNA reads as TGTGCCAGCAGTCCCCACGACAGTCTGTTCATGAACACTGAAGCTTTCTTT. This encodes CASSPHDSLFMNTEAFF.

In this sample, this clonotype turned up many times. CDR3 nucleotides: TGTGCCAGCAATGGGAGCGGGAGGGCCCTCCAGTACTTC. This gives the protein CASNGSGRALQYF. V and J are TRBV28 and TRBJ2-5; 10 bases line up with TRBD2. The CDR3 spans 13 residues. V shed 7 bases, J shed 10 bases, and the junction held 9 bases outside the gene matches. CDR1 and CDR2 from the germline V gene are MDHEN and SYDVKM. The full variable domain, rest sourced from reference TRBV28 and TRBJ2-5, is DVKVTQSSRYLVKRTGEKVFLECVQDMDHENMFWYRQDPGLGLRLIYFSYDVKMKEKGDIPEGYSVSREKKERFSLILESASTNQTSMYLCASNGSGRALQYFGPGTRLLVL.

This clonotype has ten or more counts. The chain combines TRBV6-2 or TRBV6-3 with TRBJ1-1; D is unresolved. The CDR3 runs to 13 residues. V was shortened by 8 bases and J by 10 bases, with 20 bases between the two germline ends. Germline loops: CDR1 MNHEY, CDR2 SVGEGT. The CDR3 nucleotides are TGTGCCAGCCAACCAGGCCCAAAGGTAGGAGCTTTCTTT. This codes for CASQPGPKVGAFF.

This clonotype was counted at least ten times. The CDR3 DNA reads TGTGCCAGCAGTACCGGGGGGGTACCCTACAATGAGCAGTTCTTC. Protein: CASSTGGVPYNEQFF. The gene calls are TRBV6-1 and TRBJ2-1; 8 nucleotides align to TRBD2. The V segment lost 5 bases and the J segment 2 bases; nucleotides outside the gene matches: 5. This CDR3 spans 15 amino acids. Germline V CDR1 and CDR2: MNHNS, SASEGT.

This clonotype was detected a few times. V gene TRBV27 combines with J gene TRBJ2-3; 14 bases are a match to TRBD2. The CDR3 contains 17 residues. From germline, CDR1 is MNHEY and CDR2 SMNVEV (reference sequence). V was clipped by 5 bases and J by 5 bases; unmatched bases: 9. CDR3 sequence reads: CASSLWPGTSGRDTQYF. The CDR3 DNA follows: TGTGCCAGCAGTCTCTGGCCCGGGACTAGCGGGAGAGATACGCAGTATTTT.

This clonotype showed up many times. This chain joins TRBV29-1 and TRBJ2-6, with a possible D match to TRBD2 (5 bases). Trimming stripped 6 bases from V and 0 bases from J, with 9 bases between. This CDR3 region has 14 residues. The germline V gene has CDR1 SQVTM and CDR2 ANQGSEA. The CDR3 bases are TGCAGCGTCTTAGGGAGCTCTGGGGCCAACGTCCTGACTTTC. This encodes CSVLGSSGANVLTF.

This clonotype was counted ten times or more. This chain joins TRBV4-2 and TRBJ2-3, with 11 bases identical to TRBD2. The CDR3 is 15 amino acids. V was clipped by 2 bases and J by 5 bases; unmatched bases: 3. Germline lookup yields CDR1 LGHNA and CDR2 YNFKEQ. CDR3 nucleotide sequence: TGTGCCAGCAGCCAAACTAGCGGGAGAATAGATACGCAGTATTTT. It specifies CASSQTSGRIDTQYF.

The sample holds many counts of this clonotype. The genes are TRBV20-1 and TRBJ2-3, with D unresolved. Per the germline V gene, CDR1 is DFQATT and CDR2 is SNEGSKA (reference sequence). The V and J ends lost 3 bases and 0 bases respectively, with 13 bases between them. The CDR3 is made up of 15 amino acids. The CDR3 reads CSASRLTISTDTQYF. Here the CDR3 DNA reads TGCAGTGCTAGCCGGCTAACGATCAGCACAGATACGCAGTATTTT.

At least ten counts were recorded for this clonotype. The chain carries TRBV4-1 and TRBJ1-2, with D perhaps TRBD1 (6 bases). The CDR3 spans 15 residues. The ends were cut back, 0 bases at V and 2 bases at J, with 10 bases in the middle. CDR1 is MGHRA and CDR2 is YSYEKL in the germline V gene. The DNA for the CDR3 is TGCGCCAGCAGCCAAGACCAGGGGAGGAACTATGGCTACACCTTC. It specifies CASSQDQGRNYGYTF.

The sample holds many counts of this clonotype. The rearrangement uses TRBV7-2 and TRBJ2-7, with TRBD2 as a possible D gene (5 bases). The CDR3 spans 15 residues. The V end was cut by 1 base, the J end by 0 bases, with 10 bases between. In germline, CDR1 is SGHTA, CDR2 FQGNSA. CDR3 in amino acids: CASSLVSGSSYEQYF. CDR3 nucleotides: TGTGCCAGCAGCTTAGTCTCGGGGAGCTCCTACGAGCAGTACTTC.

The sample holds many counts of this clonotype. The rearrangement joins TRBV20-1 to TRBJ2-1; D possibly matches TRBD1 or TRBD2 (7 bases each). V shed 0 bases and J shed 7 bases, with 28 bases lying between them. Germline V gene data show CDR1 as DFQATT and CDR2 as SNEGSKA (reference sequence). The CDR3 loop spans 19 amino acids. CDR3 residues: CSARERGLPRQGGWNEQFF. CDR3 in DNA: TGCAGTGCTAGAGAGAGGGGGTTACCTCGGCAGGGGGGGTGGAATGAGCAGTTCTTC.

This clonotype occurred many times. This chain uses TRBV7-9 with TRBJ2-1; perhaps TRBD2 as D (5 bases). V was pared by 7 bases and J by 4 bases, with 17 bases between. CDR1 and CDR2 (germline): SEHNR, FQNEAQ (reference sequence). The length of the CDR3 is 15 residues. CDR3 nucleotide sequence: TGTGCCAGCACCGCTTTAATCGGGATATACAATGAGCAGTTCTTC. It is translated as CASTALIGIYNEQFF.

This clonotype has ten or more counts. This sequence joins TRBV12-3 or TRBV12-4 and TRBJ2-3; D gene unclear. Between the trimmed V and J ends, which lost 7 bases and 4 bases, there was a span of 15 bases. This CDR3 has 14 residues. CDR3 sequence (DNA): TGTGCCAGCATTATGCAGGATGGCGCAGATACGCAGTATTTT. Encoded protein: CASIMQDGADTQYF.

In its sample, this clonotype was seen many times. The V gene is TRBV20-1, the J gene TRBJ1-2; D remains ambiguous. This CDR3 contains 8 residues. Germline V gene lookup returns CDR1 DFQATT and CDR2 SNEGSKA (reference sequence). CDR3 protein: CGTPGYTF. In nucleotides, the CDR3 is TGCGGCACCCCTGGCTACACCTTC.

This clonotype has a count of ten or more. The chain carries TRBV4-3 and TRBJ1-1, with D maybe TRBD1 (5 bases). The CDR3 runs 15 residues. CDR1 is LGHNA, CDR2 YSLEER, per germline. Trimming pared 1 base from V and 0 bases from J, leaving 9 bases between. The CDR3 region has the DNA TGCGCCAGCAGCCAAGTTTGGGACCTGAACACTGAAGCTTTCTTT. This encodes CASSQVWDLNTEAFF.

On this clonotype itself: This may stem from a read error, because a much larger clone lies one nucleotide away. The chain uses TRBV10-3 and TRBJ2-7; D possibly corresponds to TRBD2 (6 bases). The germline CDR1 and CDR2 sequences are ENHRY and SYGVKD. This CDR3 is 15 amino acids long. Trimming cost V 3 bases and J 8 bases, with 20 bases left between them. The CDR3 loop reads CAISDAASVRVKQYF. The CDR3 DNA is TGTGCCATCAGTGACGCGGCTAGCGTGAGAGTGAAGCAGTACTTC.

This clonotype was detected ten times or more. The chain carries TRBV27 and TRBJ2-2, with TRBD1 matching 8 bases. This CDR3 has 17 residues. V gave up 0 bases and J gave up 1 base; unmatched junction bases: 4. Germline CDR1 is MNHEY and CDR2 is SMNVEV (reference sequence). The CDR3 DNA reads as TGTGCCAGCAGTTTATCGACGGGGACAGGGAACACCGGGGAGCTGTTTTTT. Its translation is CASSLSTGTGNTGELFF.